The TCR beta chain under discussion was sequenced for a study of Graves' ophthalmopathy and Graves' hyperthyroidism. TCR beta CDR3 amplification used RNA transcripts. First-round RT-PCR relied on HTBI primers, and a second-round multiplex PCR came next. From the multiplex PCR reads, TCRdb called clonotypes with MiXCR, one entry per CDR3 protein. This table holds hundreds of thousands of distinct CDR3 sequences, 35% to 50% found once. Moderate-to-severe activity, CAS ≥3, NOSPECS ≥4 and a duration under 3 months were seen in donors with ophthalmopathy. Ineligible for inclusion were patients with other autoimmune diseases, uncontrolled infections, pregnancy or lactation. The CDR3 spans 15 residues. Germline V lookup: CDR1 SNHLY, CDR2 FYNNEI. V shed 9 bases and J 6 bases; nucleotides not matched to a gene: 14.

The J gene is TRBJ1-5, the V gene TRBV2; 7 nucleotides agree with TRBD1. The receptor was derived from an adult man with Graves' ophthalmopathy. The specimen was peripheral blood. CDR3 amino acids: CASASTRGTTQPQHF. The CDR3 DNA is TGTGCCAGTGCTAGTACCAGGGGGACGACTCAGCCCCAGCATTTT.